This TCR beta chain was observed in a study of blood T cell repertoires in COVID-19. Study members were between roughly 18 and 89 years old and lived in approximately 25 US regions. In germline, CDR1 is MNHEY, CDR2 SVGAGI. CDR3 length equals 14 residues. V lost 5 bases to trimming and J lost 4 bases, with 12 bases between them. This clone appeared a few times. As processed by the authors: For nucleated cells, counts were estimated from reference gene primer amplification. Sequencing used immunoSEQ multiplex PCR; TCRdb keeps in-frame clones, though not all of them. V and J calls and clone size are as listed in that table; D and trimming were resolved from the DNA. The profile covers approximately 180,000 clones, with 87% appearing a single time and less than 1.5% taken by the ten largest.

This chain uses TRBV6-5 with TRBJ1-5; unclear D gene. Specimen: PBMCs or T cells enriched from blood (not recorded which). The receptor was derived from a human donor with acute COVID-19. The donor label of this sample is uncertain. DNA of the CDR3: TGTGCCAGCAGTCCCCTGGCTTCAAATCAGCCCCAGCATTTT. Amino acids: CASSPLASNQPQHF.